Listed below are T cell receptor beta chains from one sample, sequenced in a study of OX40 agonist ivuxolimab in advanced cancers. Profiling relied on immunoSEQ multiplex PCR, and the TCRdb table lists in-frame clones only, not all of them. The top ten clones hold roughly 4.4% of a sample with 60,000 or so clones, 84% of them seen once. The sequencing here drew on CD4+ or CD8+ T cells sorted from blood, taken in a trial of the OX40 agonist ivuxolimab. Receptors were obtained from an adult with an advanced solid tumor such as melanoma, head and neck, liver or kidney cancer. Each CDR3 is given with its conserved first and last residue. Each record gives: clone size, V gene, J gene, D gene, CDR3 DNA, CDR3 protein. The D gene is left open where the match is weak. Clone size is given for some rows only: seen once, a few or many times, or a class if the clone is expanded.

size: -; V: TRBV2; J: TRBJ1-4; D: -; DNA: TGTGCCAGCAGTTCCCCCGGGCTCAAGAATGAAAAACTGTTTTTT; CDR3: CASSSPGLKNEKLFF
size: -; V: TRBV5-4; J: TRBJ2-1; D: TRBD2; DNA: TGTGCCAGCAGCTTGGGTGGACTAGCCACGAATGAGCAGTTCTTC; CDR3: CASSLGGLATNEQFF
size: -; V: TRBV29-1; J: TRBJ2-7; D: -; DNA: TGCAGCGCCCTCCCTGGGAGCTACGAGCAGTACTTC; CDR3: CSALPGSYEQYF
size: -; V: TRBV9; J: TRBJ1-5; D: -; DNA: TGTGCCAGCAGCGTCGGTCAGGGTGATCAGCCCCAGCATTTT; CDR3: CASSVGQGDQPQHF
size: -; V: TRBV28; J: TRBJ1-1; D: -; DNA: TGTGCCAGCAGTCTGCTCAGGACTGAAGCTTTCTTT; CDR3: CASSLLRTEAFF
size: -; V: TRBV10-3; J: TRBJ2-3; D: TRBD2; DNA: TGTGCCATCAGTGAGGGGACTAGCGGGCGCCTCGGCACAGATACGCAGTATTTT; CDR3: CAISEGTSGRLGTDTQYF
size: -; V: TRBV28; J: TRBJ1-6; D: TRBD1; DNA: TGTGCCAGCAGTGACCTGGCGGGACAGTATAATTCACCCCTCCACTTT; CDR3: CASSDLAGQYNSPLHF
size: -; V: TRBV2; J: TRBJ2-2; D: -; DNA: TGTGCCAGCAGTGAAGCACATGACGGTACCGGGGAGCTGTTTTTT; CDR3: CASSEAHDGTGELFF
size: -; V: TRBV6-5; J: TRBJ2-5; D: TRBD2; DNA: TGTGCCAGCGTCCCTAGCGGGGCTCTACAAGAGACCCAGTACTTC; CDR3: CASVPSGALQETQYF
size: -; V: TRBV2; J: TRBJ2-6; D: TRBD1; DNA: TGTGCCAGCAGCCCGGACAGGGTCGGGGCCAACGTCCTGACTTTC; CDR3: CASSPDRVGANVLTF
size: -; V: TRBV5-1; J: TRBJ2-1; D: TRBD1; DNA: TGCGCCAGCAGTCTTACCGACAGGGGCAGTGAGCAGTTCTTC; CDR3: CASSLTDRGSEQFF
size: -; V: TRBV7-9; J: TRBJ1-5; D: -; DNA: TGTGCCAGCAGCTTAACCCTTTCGGGCAATCAGCCCCAGCATTTT; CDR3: CASSLTLSGNQPQHF
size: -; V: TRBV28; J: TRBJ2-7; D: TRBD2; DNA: TGTGCCAGCAGTTTATCTGAGGGGAGGGACTACGAGCAGTACTTC; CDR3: CASSLSEGRDYEQYF
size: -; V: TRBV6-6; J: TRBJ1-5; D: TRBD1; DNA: TGTGCCAGCCGACAGGGAGATCAGCCCCAGCATTTT; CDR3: CASRQGDQPQHF
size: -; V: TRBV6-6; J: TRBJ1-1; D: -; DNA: TGTGCCAGCAGTTACTCATGGCAAGTCAACACTGAAGCTTTCTTT; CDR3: CASSYSWQVNTEAFF
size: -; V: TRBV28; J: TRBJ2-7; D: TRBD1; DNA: TGTGCCAGCAGTTCCTCGACAGGGGCTAACCTCAGAATGTACGAGCAGTACTTC; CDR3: CASSSSTGANLRMYEQYF
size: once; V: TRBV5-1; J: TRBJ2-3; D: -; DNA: TGCGCCAGCAGCTGGGAGAGCGGGAGCACAGATACGCAGTATTTT; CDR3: CASSWESGSTDTQYF
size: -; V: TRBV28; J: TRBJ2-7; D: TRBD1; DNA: TGTGCCAGCAGTCCCCGGGACAGTTTCTACGAGCAGTACTTC; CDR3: CASSPRDSFYEQYF
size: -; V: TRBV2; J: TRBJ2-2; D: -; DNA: TGTGCCAGCAAAGGGTCTTGGGAGCTGTTTTTT; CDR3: CASKGSWELFF
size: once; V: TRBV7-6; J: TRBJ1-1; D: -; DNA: TGTGCCAGCAGCTTAGCGCGGGGGTTGGGCACTGAAGCTTTCTTT; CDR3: CASSLARGLGTEAFF
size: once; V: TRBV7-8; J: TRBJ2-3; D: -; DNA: TGTGCCAGCAGCTTAAGGGTTTCAAATACGCAGTATTTT; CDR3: CASSLRVSNTQYF
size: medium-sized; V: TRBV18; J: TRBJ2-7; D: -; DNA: TGTGCCAGCTCACCAAGTTGGGACACCTACGAGCAGTACTTC; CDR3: CASSPSWDTYEQYF
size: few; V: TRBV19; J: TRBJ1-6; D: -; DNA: TGTGCCAGTAGTATGGAGGGGCAGTCTTATTCACCCCTCCACTTT; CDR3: CASSMEGQSYSPLHF
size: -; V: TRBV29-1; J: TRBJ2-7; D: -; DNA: TGCAGCGTTGGGTCCGGGACCGGAGCCTACGAGCAGTACTTC; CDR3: CSVGSGTGAYEQYF
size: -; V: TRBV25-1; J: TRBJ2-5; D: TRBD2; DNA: TGTGCCAGCAACGCCGCCGGGACTAGCGGACAAGAGACCCAGTACTTC; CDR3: CASNAAGTSGQETQYF
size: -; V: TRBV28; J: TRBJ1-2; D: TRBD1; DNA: TGTGCCAGAAACCACAGGGGCTTGAAAGGCTACACCTTC; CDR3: CARNHRGLKGYTF
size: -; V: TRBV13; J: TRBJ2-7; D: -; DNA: TGTGCCAGCAGCTGGCGCGAGAGCTCCTACGAGCAGTACTTC; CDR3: CASSWRESSYEQYF
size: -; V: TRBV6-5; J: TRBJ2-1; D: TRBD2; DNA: TGTGCCAGCAGTTATGGTCGGCTAGCGGGGATGAATGAGCAGTTCTTC; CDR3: CASSYGRLAGMNEQFF
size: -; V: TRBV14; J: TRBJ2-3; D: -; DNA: TGTGCCAGCAGCCTCCTCGGGAACACAGATACGCAGTATTTT; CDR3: CASSLLGNTDTQYF
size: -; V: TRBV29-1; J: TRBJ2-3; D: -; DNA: TGCAGCGTTGGGGGGGCCCATAGCGGTTCTAGCACAGATACGCAGTATTTT; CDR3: CSVGGAHSGSSTDTQYF
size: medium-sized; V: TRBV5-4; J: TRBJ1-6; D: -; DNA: TGTGCCAGCAGCTTGGTTGCAGGCGGAAATTCACCCCTCCACTTT; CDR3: CASSLVAGGNSPLHF
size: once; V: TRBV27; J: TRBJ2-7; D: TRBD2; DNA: TGTGCCAGCAGTTTCGGGCGGGAGAGGGACGAGCAGTACTTC; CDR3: CASSFGRERDEQYF
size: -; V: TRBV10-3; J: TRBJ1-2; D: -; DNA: TGTGCCATCAGTGAGCCAGCGGACACGGACTATGGCTACACCTTC; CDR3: CAISEPADTDYGYTF
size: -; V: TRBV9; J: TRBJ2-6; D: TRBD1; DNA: TGTGCCAGCAGCGTAGACCGACAGGGGATTATCTCTGGGGCCAACGTCCTGACTTTC; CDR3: CASSVDRQGIISGANVLTF
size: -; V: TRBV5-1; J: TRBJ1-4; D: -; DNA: TGCGCCAGCAGTCGTACTGACCCCAATGAAAAACTGTTTTTT; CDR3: CASSRTDPNEKLFF
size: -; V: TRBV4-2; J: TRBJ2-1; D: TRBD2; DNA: TGTGCCAGCAGACCCGGACTAGCTGTGCCCATCTCCTACAATGAGCAGTTCTTC; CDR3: CASRPGLAVPISYNEQFF
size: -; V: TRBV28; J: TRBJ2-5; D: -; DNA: TGTGCCAGCAGTCCAGAGAGAGTCTTTCAGGGGCAGTACTTC; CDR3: CASSPERVFQGQYF
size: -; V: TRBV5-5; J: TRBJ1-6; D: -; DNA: TGTGCCAGCAGCTTGGTTGCAGGCGGAAATTCACCCCTCCACTTT; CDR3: CASSLVAGGNSPLHF
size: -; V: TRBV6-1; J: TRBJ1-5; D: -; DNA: TGTGCCAGCAGTGAGGGGTTCGGGGGAAGCAATCAGCCCCAGCATTTT; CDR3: CASSEGFGGSNQPQHF
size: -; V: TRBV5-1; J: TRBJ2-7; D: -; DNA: TGCGCCAGCAGCTTGGGGGGCCCCTACGAGCAGTACTTC; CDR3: CASSLGGPYEQYF
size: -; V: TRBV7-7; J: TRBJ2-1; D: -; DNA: TGTGCTAGCAGCTCTGGCCATCGGGGGCATGAGCAGTTCTTC; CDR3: CASSSGHRGHEQFF
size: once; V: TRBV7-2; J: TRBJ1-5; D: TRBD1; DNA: TGTGCCAGCAGCTTAAGGGTAGGAGGGGGCCCAAGCAATCAGCCCCAGCATTTT; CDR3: CASSLRVGGGPSNQPQHF
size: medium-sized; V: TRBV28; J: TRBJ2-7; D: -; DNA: TGTGCCAGCAGTTATCCCAGGGGCGAGCAGTACTTC; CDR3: CASSYPRGEQYF
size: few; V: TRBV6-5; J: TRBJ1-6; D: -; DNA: TGTGCCAGCACCCAAGGGGCAGTTCGATATTCACCCCTCCACTTT; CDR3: CASTQGAVRYSPLHF
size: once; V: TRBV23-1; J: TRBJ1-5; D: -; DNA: TGCGCCGTCAATCCCGACAGGATCAATCAGCCCCAGCATTTT; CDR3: CAVNPDRINQPQHF
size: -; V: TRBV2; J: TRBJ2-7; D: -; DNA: TGTGCCAGCATTCCAGGGACGGATTCCTACGAGCAGTACTTC; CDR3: CASIPGTDSYEQYF
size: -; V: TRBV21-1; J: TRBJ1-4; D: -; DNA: TGTGCCAGCAGCCGGACAGCAACTAATGAAAAACTGTTTTTT; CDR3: CASSRTATNEKLFF
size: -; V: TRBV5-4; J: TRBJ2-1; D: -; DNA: TGTGCCAGCAGCGGGTGGAGCCTGTTGGGCAATGAGCAGTTCTTC; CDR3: CASSGWSLLGNEQFF
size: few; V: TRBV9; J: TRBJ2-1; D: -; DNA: TGTGCCAGCAGCGCGGTGGCTAGTTGGGATGAGCAGTTCTTC; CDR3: CASSAVASWDEQFF
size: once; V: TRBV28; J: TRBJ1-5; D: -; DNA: TGTGCCAGCAGTTTGGGCGCCTGGACAGTTAGCAATCAGCCCCAGCATTTT; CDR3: CASSLGAWTVSNQPQHF
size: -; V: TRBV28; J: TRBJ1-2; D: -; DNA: TGTGCCAGCAGTTTATGGGTGAGGCAGGACGGTTACTATGGCTACACCTTC; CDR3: CASSLWVRQDGYYGYTF
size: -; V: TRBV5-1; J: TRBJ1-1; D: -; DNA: TGCGCCAGCAGAGAAACAGCCTGGGGCACTGAAGCTTTCTTT; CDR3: CASRETAWGTEAFF
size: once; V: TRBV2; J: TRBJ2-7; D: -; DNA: TGTGCCAGCAGTGAATTTTGGACAGACAGCTACGAGCAGTACTTC; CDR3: CASSEFWTDSYEQYF